The rows below give T cell receptor beta chains drawn from one sample of a study of blood T cell repertoires in COVID-19. Assay used: immunoSEQ multiplex PCR; TCRdb lists only in-frame clones, some missing. The sample records approximately 430,000 clones, more than 80% being singletons. The sample was peripheral blood. The receptors come from a woman aged 25-40 years with active or convalescent COVID-19. Both conserved end residues are trimmed from each CDR3. The order of the fields is J gene, V gene, CDR3 protein.

TRBJ2-7 | TRBV2 | ASSDGQGLSSYEQY
TRBJ1-5 | TRBV5-1 | ASSFLGQPIEPQH
TRBJ2-5 | TRBV19 | ASSIPGGDETQY
TRBJ1-1 | TRBV9 | ASSARQGGTEAF
TRBJ2-4 | TRBV4-1 | ASSQAGDRAKNIQY
TRBJ2-1 | TRBV2 | ASSPLAGVGNEQF
TRBJ1-3 | TRBV5-8 | ASSSRGPGNTIY
TRBJ2-1 | TRBV14 | ASSLRQAPLNEQF
TRBJ1-4 | TRBV9 | ASSVAGWANEKLF
TRBJ2-2 | TRBV6-2/TRBV6-3 | ASSLTGELF
TRBJ1-6 | TRBV5-1 | ASTWGDLSSYNSPLH
TRBJ1-1 | TRBV16 | ASSRRGTGKNTEAF
TRBJ1-2 | TRBV6-5 | ASSNDSFLYGYT
TRBJ2-2 | TRBV27 | ASSLFGGRANTGELF
TRBJ1-2 | TRBV6-5 | ASSYSRRQARSGYT
TRBJ2-5 | TRBV5-1 | ASNSGGTQETQY
TRBJ2-3 | TRBV5-1 | ASSFRDTDTQY
TRBJ2-3 | TRBV30 | AWIEPGTDTQY
TRBJ1-5 | TRBV18 | ASSDPGTGPNQPQH
TRBJ1-1 | TRBV7-9 | ASSAGGLSTEAF
TRBJ2-5 | TRBV29-1 | SVRDRGVWETQY
TRBJ1-2 | TRBV10-3 | AIRSGQTNYGYT
TRBJ1-1 | TRBV3-1/TRBV3-2 | ASSHRQGTEAF
TRBJ1-1 | TRBV5-4 | ASSKGDRDNAEAF
TRBJ2-1 | TRBV5-1 | ASSLAQGGWNEQF
TRBJ2-1 | TRBV10-3 | AISESVGLAHNEQF
TRBJ1-2 | TRBV9 | ASSPRGDRVNYGYT
TRBJ2-7 | TRBV21-1 | ARPPGQGAYEQY
TRBJ2-7 | TRBV7-9 | ASSFPGGNEQY
TRBJ1-6 | TRBV19 | ASSSPRQGSTYNSPLH
TRBJ2-3 | TRBV7-9 | ASSHPRGLSTDTQY